Listed below are T cell receptor beta chains from one sample, sequenced in a study of CD8 T cells in Susac syndrome. TCRdb used MiXCR to reprocess the immunoSEQ multiplex PCR reads, holding one entry per CDR3 protein. The table records some 260,000 distinct CDR3 sequences, approximately 81% of them present only once. The material sequenced was CD8+ T cells from PBMCs. The source of these receptors is a human donor with multiple sclerosis. CDR3s include the opening cysteine and the closing phenylalanine or tryptophan. Each record gives: D gene, J gene, V gene, clone size, CDR3 protein, CDR3 DNA. A D gene is named only where the DNA matches it firmly. The size entry is marked missing in some rows and otherwise reads once, few, many or a size class.

NA	TRBJ2-7	TRBV20-1	NA	CSARDLDHSYEQYF	TGCAGTGCTAGAGATCTAGACCACTCCTACGAGCAGTACTTC
NA	TRBJ1-2	TRBV18	NA	CASSPPMSSPHYGYTF	TGTGCCAGCTCACCACCGATGAGTTCCCCTCACTATGGCTACACCTTC
NA	TRBJ2-5	TRBV28	once	CASSFRGSRVTQYF	TGTGCCAGCAGTTTTAGGGGCTCACGGGTGACCCAGTACTTC
NA	TRBJ2-2	TRBV9	NA	CASSAFDTGELFF	TGTGCCAGCAGCGCTTTTGACACCGGGGAGCTGTTTTTT
TRBD1	TRBJ2-4	TRBV27	NA	CASSLGRGNIQYF	TGTGCCAGCAGTTTGGGCAGGGGGAACATTCAGTACTTC
NA	TRBJ2-1	TRBV27	NA	CASSLGAARREQFF	TGTGCCAGCAGTTTGGGGGCGGCCCGGAGGGAGCAGTTCTTC
NA	TRBJ2-7	TRBV19	NA	CASTVTGRFHEQYF	TGTGCCAGTACGGTTACAGGGAGGTTCCACGAGCAGTACTTC
NA	TRBJ2-7	TRBV7-9	few	CASSDIYSYEQYF	TGTGCCAGCAGCGATATCTACTCCTACGAGCAGTACTTC
NA	TRBJ2-1	TRBV28	NA	CASSLNTGALEQFF	TGTGCCAGCAGTTTAAATACTGGGGCTCTTGAGCAGTTCTTC
NA	TRBJ2-7	TRBV28	NA	CASSHTTSYEQYF	TGTGCCAGCAGCCATACTACCTCCTACGAGCAGTACTTC
NA	TRBJ2-7	TRBV6-1	NA	CASSDTGYGYEQYF	TGTGCCAGCAGTGATACCGGCTATGGGTACGAGCAGTACTTC
NA	TRBJ2-2	TRBV12-3/TRBV12-4	once	CASRPSSAGSGNGELFF	TGTGCCAGCAGGCCCTCCTCCGCGGGGTCAGGAAACGGGGAGCTGTTTTTT
TRBD1	TRBJ2-1	TRBV6-4	NA	CASNRTGATGVNNEQFF	TGTGCCAGCAACCGGACAGGGGCGACGGGAGTAAACAATGAGCAGTTCTTC
TRBD2	TRBJ2-5	TRBV10-3	NA	CAISESWTSGETQYF	TGTGCCATCAGTGAGTCGTGGACTAGCGGAGAGACCCAGTACTTC
TRBD1	TRBJ2-7	TRBV6-1	NA	CASSPDRYYEQYF	TGTGCCAGCAGCCCGGACAGGTACTACGAGCAGTACTTC
NA	TRBJ2-7	TRBV27	once	CASSYSTVDEQYF	TGTGCCAGCAGTTATTCGACAGTTGACGAGCAGTACTTC
NA	TRBJ2-1	TRBV3-1	NA	CASSQDPGRYNEQFF	TGTGCCAGCAGCCAAGATCCGGGAAGATACAATGAGCAGTTCTTC
NA	TRBJ2-7	TRBV19	NA	CASSIGASYEQYF	TGTGCCAGTAGTATCGGGGCCTCCTACGAGCAGTACTTC
NA	TRBJ2-3	TRBV5-1	once	CASSLLRSTGTQYF	TGCGCCAGCAGCTTGTTGCGGAGCACAGGTACGCAGTATTTT
TRBD2	TRBJ2-7	TRBV10-2	NA	CASRATSVRGSYEQYF	TGCGCCAGCAGGGCCACTAGCGTTCGAGGCTCCTACGAGCAGTACTTC
NA	TRBJ1-1	TRBV9	NA	CASSVGARANTEAFF	TGTGCCAGCAGCGTAGGGGCCCGGGCGAACACTGAAGCTTTCTTT
TRBD2	TRBJ2-5	TRBV28	NA	CASSSHTKAGVQETQYF	TGTGCCAGCAGTTCCCATACCAAAGCGGGGGTGCAAGAGACCCAGTACTTC
NA	TRBJ2-7	TRBV9	NA	CASSVGVGSYEQYF	TGTGCCAGCAGCGTAGGAGTGGGATCCTACGAGCAGTACTTC
NA	TRBJ2-1	TRBV27	NA	CASSFGVAAYNEQFF	TGTGCCAGCAGTTTTGGGGTAGCGGCTTACAATGAGCAGTTCTTC
NA	TRBJ1-1	TRBV28	once	CASSFWVGDGTEAFF	TGTGCCAGCAGTTTTTGGGTCGGGGACGGGACTGAAGCTTTCTTT
NA	TRBJ2-7	TRBV12-3/TRBV12-4	NA	CASSSVAGPSYEQYF	TGTGCCAGCAGTTCCGTGGCGGGGCCCTCCTACGAGCAGTACTTC
NA	TRBJ1-2	TRBV19	NA	CASSIEFQGSSYGYTF	TGTGCCAGTAGTATAGAGTTTCAAGGGTCGTCCTATGGCTACACCTTC
TRBD1	TRBJ2-7	TRBV11-2	NA	CASSPWTGTSYEQYF	TGTGCCAGCAGCCCTTGGACAGGGACCTCCTACGAGCAGTACTTC
NA	TRBJ2-7	TRBV6-2/TRBV6-3	NA	CASNPRWPVRRYF	TGTGCCAGCAACCCCAGATGGCCAGTGAGGAGGTACTTC
TRBD2	TRBJ2-3	TRBV19	NA	CASSTLAGVFPDTQYF	TGTGCCAGTAGTACCCTAGCGGGAGTATTCCCAGATACGCAGTATTTT
NA	TRBJ2-1	TRBV20-1	NA	CSARFLANEQFF	TGCAGTGCTAGATTTCTAGCCAATGAGCAGTTCTTC
NA	TRBJ2-3	TRBV12-3/TRBV12-4	NA	CASSFGTDTQYF	TGTGCCAGCAGCTTTGGGACAGATACGCAGTATTTT
NA	TRBJ2-1	TRBV20-1	NA	CSARDLGSEQFF	TGCAGTGCTAGAGATCTGGGAAGTGAGCAGTTCTTC
TRBD1	TRBJ1-5	TRBV9	NA	CASSPSTGFGPQHF	TGTGCCAGCAGCCCATCGACAGGGTTCGGGCCCCAGCATTTT
NA	TRBJ2-1	TRBV20-1	NA	CSARVNERALYNEQFF	TGCAGTGCTAGAGTTAATGAGAGGGCCCTCTACAATGAGCAGTTCTTC
NA	TRBJ1-1	TRBV11-2	NA	CASAGMNTEAFF	TGTGCCAGCGCGGGTATGAACACTGAAGCTTTCTTT
NA	TRBJ2-7	TRBV27	NA	CASSRDGTLPYEQYF	TGTGCCAGCAGTAGGGACGGGACACTTCCCTACGAGCAGTACTTC
TRBD1	TRBJ1-5	TRBV11-2	NA	CASSPRQGIGNQPQHF	TGTGCCAGCAGTCCACGACAGGGGATCGGAAATCAGCCCCAGCATTTT
TRBD2	TRBJ2-1	TRBV2	NA	CASSEALGASGMFNEQFF	TGTGCCAGCAGTGAAGCGCTTGGGGCCAGCGGGATGTTCAATGAGCAGTTCTTC
TRBD2	TRBJ2-1	TRBV7-9	NA	CASSPGLAGYNEQFF	TGTGCCAGCAGTCCCGGACTAGCGGGATACAATGAGCAGTTCTTC
NA	TRBJ2-1	TRBV6-1	NA	CATELLGRNEQFF	TGTGCCACAGAGTTGTTGGGGCGGAATGAGCAGTTCTTC
TRBD2	TRBJ2-2	TRBV7-9	NA	CASSPTSGRRNTGELFF	TGTGCCAGCAGCCCTACTAGCGGGAGGAGAAACACCGGGGAGCTGTTTTTT
TRBD1	TRBJ1-3	TRBV7-9	NA	CASRNRQGLPRNTIYF	TGTGCCAGCAGGAATAGACAGGGGCTACCGAGAAACACCATATATTTT